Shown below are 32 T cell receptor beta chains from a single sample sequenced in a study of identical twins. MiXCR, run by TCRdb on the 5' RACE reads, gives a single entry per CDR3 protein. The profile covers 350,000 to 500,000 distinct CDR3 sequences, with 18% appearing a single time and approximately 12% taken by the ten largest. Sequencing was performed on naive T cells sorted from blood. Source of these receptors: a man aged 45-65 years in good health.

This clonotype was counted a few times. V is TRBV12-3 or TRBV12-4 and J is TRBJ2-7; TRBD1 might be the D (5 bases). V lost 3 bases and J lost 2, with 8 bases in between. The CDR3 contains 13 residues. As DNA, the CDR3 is TGTGCCAGCAGTTTCCAGGGTACCTACGAGCAGTACTTC. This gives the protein CASSFQGTYEQYF.

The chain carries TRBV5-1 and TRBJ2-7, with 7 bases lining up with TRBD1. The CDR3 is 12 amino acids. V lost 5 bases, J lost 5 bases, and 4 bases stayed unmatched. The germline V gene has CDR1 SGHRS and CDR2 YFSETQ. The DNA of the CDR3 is TGCGCCAGCAGGCACAGGGGCCACGAGCAGTACTTC. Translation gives CASRHRGHEQYF.

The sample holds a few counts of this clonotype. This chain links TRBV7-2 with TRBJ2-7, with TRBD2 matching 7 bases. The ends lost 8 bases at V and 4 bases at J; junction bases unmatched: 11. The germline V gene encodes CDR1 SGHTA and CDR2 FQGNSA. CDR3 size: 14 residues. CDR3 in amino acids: CASHRGGRGYEQYF. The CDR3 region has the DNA TGTGCCAGCCATCGGGGCGGGAGAGGGTACGAGCAGTACTTC.

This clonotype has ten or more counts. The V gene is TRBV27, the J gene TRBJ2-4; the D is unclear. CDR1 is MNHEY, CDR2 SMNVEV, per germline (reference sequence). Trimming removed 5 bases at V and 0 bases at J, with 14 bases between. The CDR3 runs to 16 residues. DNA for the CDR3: TGTGCCAGCAGTCCCGGTGGTGCCCTAGCCAAAAACATTCAGTACTTC. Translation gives CASSPGGALAKNIQYF.

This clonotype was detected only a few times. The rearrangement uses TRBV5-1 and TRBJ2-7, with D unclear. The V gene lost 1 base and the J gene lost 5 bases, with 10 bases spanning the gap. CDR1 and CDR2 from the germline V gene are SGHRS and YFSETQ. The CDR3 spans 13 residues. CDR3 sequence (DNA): TGCGCCAGCAGCTTGTGGGTTAAGGACGAGCAGTACTTC. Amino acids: CASSLWVKDEQYF.

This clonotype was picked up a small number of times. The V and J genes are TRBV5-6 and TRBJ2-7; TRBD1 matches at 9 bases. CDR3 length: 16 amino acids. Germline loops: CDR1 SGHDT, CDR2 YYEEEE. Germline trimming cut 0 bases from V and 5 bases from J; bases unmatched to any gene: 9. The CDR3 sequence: CASSLAMGTGTDEQYF. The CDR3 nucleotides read TGTGCCAGCAGCTTGGCCATGGGGACAGGGACAGACGAGCAGTACTTC. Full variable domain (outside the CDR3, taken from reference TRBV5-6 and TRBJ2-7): DAGVTQSPTHLIKTRGQQVTLRCSPKSGHDTVSWYQQALGQGPQFIFQYYEEEERQRGNFPDRFSGHQFPNYSSELNVNALLLGDSALYLCASSLAMGTGTDEQYFGPGTRLTVT.

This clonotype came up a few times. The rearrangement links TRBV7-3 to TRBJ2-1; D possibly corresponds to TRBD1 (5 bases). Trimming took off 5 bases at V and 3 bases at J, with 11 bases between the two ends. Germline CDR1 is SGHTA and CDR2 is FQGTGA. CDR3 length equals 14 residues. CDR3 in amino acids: CASSPGQNYNEQFF. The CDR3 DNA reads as TGTGCCAGCAGCCCCGGACAAAACTACAATGAGCAGTTCTTC.

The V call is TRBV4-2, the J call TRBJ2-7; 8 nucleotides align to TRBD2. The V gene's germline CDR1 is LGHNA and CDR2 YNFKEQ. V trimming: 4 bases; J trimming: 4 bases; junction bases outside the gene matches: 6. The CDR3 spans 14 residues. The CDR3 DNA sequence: TGTGCCAGCAGCCCCGTATCTAGCGGGTACGAGCAGTACTTC. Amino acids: CASSPVSSGYEQYF.

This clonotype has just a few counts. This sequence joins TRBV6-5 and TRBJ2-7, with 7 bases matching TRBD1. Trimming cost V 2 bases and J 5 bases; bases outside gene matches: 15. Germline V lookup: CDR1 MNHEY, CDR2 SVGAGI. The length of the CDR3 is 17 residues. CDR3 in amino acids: CASSYVPPGQTVDEQYF. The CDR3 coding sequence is TGTGCCAGCAGTTACGTCCCTCCGGGACAGACCGTCGACGAGCAGTACTTC.

The CDR3 coding sequence is TGCAGTGCTAGCTCTAGCGGGGCCAGCTCCTACAATGAGCAGTTCTTC. Translation: CSASSSGASSYNEQFF. This sequence joins TRBV20-1 and TRBJ2-1; 9 bases map to TRBD2. Germline trimming cut 3 bases from V and 0 bases from J; bases unmatched to any gene: 6. Germline V gene lookup returns CDR1 DFQATT and CDR2 SNEGSKA (reference sequence). The CDR3 consists of 16 residues.

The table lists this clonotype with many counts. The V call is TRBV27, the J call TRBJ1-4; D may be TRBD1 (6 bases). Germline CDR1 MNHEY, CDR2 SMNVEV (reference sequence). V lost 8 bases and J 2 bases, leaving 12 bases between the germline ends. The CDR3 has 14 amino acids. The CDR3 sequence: CASGGDSTNEKLFF. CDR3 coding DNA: TGTGCCAGCGGGGGCGACAGCACTAATGAAAAACTGTTTTTT.

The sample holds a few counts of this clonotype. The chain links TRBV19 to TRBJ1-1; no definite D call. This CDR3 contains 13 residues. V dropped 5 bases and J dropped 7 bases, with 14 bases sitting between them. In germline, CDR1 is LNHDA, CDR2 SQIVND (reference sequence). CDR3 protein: CASSPVQRGEAFF. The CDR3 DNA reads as TGTGCCAGTAGTCCTGTGCAGAGAGGTGAAGCTTTCTTT.

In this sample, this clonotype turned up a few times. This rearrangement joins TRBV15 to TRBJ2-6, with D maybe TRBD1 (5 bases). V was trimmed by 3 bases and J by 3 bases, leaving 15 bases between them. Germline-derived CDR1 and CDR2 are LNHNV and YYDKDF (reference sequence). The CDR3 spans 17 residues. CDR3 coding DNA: TGTGCCACCAGCAGGGATTTTACAGGAGTTGGGGCCAACGTCCTGACTTTC. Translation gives CATSRDFTGVGANVLTF.

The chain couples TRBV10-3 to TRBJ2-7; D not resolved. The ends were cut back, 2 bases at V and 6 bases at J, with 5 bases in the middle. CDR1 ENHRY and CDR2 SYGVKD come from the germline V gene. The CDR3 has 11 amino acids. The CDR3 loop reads CAISEVFEQYF. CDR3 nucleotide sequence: TGTGCCATCAGTGAGGTGTTCGAGCAGTACTTC.

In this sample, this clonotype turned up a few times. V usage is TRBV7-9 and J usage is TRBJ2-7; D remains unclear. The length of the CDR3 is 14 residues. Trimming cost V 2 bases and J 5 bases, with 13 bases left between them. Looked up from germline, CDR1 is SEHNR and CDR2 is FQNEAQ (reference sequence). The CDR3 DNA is TGTGCCAGCAGCTTATTTAGCAAAGGGAACGAGCAGTACTTC. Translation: CASSLFSKGNEQYF. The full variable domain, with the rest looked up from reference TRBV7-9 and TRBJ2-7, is DTGVSQNPRHKITKRGQNVTFRCDPISEHNRLYWYRQTLGQGPEFLTYFQNEAQLEKSRLLSDRFSAERPKGSFSTLEIQRTEQGDSAMYLCASSLFSKGNEQYFGPGTRLTVT.

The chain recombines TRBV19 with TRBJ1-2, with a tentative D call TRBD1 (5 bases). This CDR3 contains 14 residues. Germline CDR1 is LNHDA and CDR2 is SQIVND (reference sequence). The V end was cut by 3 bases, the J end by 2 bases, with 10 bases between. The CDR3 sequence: CASSIGRANYGYTF. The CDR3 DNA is TGTGCCAGTAGTATCGGCAGGGCCAACTATGGCTACACCTTC. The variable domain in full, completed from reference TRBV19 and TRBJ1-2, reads DGGITQSPKYLFRKEGQNVTLSCEQNLNHDAMYWYRQDPGQGLRLIYYSQIVNDFQKGDIAEGYSVSREKKESFPLTVTSAQKNPTAFYLCASSIGRANYGYTFGSGTRLTVV.

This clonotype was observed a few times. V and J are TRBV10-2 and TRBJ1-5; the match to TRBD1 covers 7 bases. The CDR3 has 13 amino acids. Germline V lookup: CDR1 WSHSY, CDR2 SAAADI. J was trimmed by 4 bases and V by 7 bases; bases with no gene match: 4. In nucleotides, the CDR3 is TGCGCCAGCACCGGGACAGTAAATCAGCCCCAGCATTTT. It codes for CASTGTVNQPQHF.

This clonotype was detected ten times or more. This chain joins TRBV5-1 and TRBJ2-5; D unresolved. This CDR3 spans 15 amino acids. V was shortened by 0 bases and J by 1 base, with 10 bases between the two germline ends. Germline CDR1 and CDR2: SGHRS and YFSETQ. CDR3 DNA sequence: TGCGCCAGCAGCTTGGGCACTACTACCCAAGAGACCCAGTACTTC. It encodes CASSLGTTTQETQYF.

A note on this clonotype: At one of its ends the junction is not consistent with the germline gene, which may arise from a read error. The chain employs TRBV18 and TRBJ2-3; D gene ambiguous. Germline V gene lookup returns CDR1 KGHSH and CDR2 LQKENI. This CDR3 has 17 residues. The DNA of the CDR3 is TGTGCCAGCTCACCAGGTGGATGGTACAGAAGCACAGATACGCAGTGTTTT. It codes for CASSPGGWYRSTDTQCF.

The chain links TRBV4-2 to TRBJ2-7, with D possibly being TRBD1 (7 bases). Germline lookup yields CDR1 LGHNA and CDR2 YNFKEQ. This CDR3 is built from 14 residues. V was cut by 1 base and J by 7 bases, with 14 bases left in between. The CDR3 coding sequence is TGTGCCAGCAGCCAAGGCAGGGGGACTCTTGAGCAGTACTTC. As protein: CASSQGRGTLEQYF.

The CDR3 DNA follows: TGCAGTGCTGGAAGACAGAATCAGCCCCAGCATTTT. Amino acid sequence: CSAGRQNQPQHF. V gene TRBV20-1 combines with J gene TRBJ1-5, with D tentatively TRBD1 (5 bases). The V gene lost 5 bases and the J gene lost 4 bases, with 9 bases spanning the gap. The CDR3 consists of 12 residues. Germline V CDR1 and CDR2: DFQATT, SNEGSKA (reference sequence).

CDR3 residues: CASSLRAGGRETQYF. The CDR3, as DNA: TGTGCCAGCAGCTTGAGAGCGGGGGGGCGAGAGACCCAGTACTTC. This chain connects TRBV7-2 to TRBJ2-5, with 10 nucleotides matching TRBD2. The length of the CDR3 is 15 residues. V gave up 3 bases and J gave up 4 bases; unmatched junction bases: 5. CDR1 is SGHTA and CDR2 is FQGNSA in the germline V gene.

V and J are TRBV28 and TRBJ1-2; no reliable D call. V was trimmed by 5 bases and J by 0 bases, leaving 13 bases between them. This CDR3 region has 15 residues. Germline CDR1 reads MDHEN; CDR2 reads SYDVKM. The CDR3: CASSAPPGTNYGYTF. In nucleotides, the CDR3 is TGTGCCAGCAGTGCACCTCCGGGGACTAACTATGGCTACACCTTC.

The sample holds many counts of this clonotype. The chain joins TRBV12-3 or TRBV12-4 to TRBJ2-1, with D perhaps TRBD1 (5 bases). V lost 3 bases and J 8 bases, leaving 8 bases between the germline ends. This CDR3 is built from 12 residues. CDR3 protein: CASSLQGYEQFF. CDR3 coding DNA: TGTGCCAGCAGTTTGCAGGGTTATGAGCAGTTCTTC.

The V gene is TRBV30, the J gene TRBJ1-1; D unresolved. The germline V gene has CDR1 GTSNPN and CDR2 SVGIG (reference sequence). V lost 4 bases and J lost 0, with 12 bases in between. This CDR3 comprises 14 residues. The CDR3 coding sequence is TGTGCCTGGAACCGCCCGGCCATGAACACTGAAGCTTTCTTT. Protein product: CAWNRPAMNTEAFF. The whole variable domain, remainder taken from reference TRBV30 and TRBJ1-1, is SQTIHQWPATLVQPVGSPLSLECTVEGTSNPNLYWYRQAAGRGLQLLFYSVGIGQISSEVPQNLSASRPQDRQFILSSKKLLLSDSGFYLCAWNRPAMNTEAFFGQGTRLTVV.

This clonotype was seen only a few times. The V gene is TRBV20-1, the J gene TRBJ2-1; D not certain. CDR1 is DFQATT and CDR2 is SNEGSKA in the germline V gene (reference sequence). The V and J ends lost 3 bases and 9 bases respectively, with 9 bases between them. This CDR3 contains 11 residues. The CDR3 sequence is CSASQALEQFF. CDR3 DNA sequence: TGCAGTGCTAGCCAGGCCCTTGAGCAGTTCTTC.

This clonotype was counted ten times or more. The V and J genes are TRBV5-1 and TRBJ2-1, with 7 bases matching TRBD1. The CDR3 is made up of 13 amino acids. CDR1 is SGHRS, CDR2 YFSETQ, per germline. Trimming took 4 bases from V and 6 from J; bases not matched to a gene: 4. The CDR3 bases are TGCGCCAGCAGCCAAAGGGACAGCAATGAGCAGTTCTTC. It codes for CASSQRDSNEQFF.

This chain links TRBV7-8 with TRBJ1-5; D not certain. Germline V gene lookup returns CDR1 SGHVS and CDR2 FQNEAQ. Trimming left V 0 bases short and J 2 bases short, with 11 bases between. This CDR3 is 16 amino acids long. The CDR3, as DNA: TGTGCCAGCAGCTTAGCGCACAGTACGGGCAATCAGCCCCAGCATTTT. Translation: CASSLAHSTGNQPQHF.

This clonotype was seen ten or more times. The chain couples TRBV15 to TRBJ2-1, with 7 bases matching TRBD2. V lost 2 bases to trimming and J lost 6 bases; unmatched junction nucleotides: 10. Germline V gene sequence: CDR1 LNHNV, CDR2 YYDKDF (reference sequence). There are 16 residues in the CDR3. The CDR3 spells CATSRSTGLAANEQFF. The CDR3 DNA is TGTGCCACCAGCAGAAGCACGGGCCTAGCGGCCAATGAGCAGTTCTTC.

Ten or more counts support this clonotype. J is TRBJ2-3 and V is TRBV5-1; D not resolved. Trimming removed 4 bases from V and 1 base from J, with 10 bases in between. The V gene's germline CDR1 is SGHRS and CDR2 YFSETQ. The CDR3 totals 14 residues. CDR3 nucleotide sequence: TGCGCCAGCAGCGCCTCGGACCGCACAGATACGCAGTATTTT. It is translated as CASSASDRTDTQYF.

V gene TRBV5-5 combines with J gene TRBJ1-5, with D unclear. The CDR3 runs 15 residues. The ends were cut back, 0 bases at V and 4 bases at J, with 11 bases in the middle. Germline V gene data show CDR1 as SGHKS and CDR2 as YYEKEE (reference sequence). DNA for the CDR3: TGTGCCAGCAGCTTGGCCTGGGGAGGGAATCAGCCCCAGCATTTT. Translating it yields CASSLAWGGNQPQHF.

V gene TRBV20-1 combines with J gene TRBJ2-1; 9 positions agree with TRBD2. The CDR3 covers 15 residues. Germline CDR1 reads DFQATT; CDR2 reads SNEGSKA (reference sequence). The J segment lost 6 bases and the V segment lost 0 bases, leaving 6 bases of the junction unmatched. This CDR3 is CSARDSVAGANEQFF. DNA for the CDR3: TGCAGTGCTAGAGATTCCGTAGCGGGAGCCAATGAGCAGTTCTTC.